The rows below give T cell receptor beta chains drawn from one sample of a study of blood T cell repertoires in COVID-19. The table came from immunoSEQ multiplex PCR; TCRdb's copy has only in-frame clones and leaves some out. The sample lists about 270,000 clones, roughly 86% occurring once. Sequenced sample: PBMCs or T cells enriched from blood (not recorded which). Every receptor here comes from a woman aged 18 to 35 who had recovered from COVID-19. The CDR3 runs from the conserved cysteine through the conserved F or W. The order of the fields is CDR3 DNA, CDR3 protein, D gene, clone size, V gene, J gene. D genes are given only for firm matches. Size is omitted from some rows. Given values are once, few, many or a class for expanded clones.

CDR3nt: TGTGCCTGGACCGGGACTAGCGGATACAATGAGCAGTTCTTC
CDR3aa: CAWTGTSGYNEQFF
d_gene: TRBD2
abundance: NA
v_gene: TRBV30
j_gene: TRBJ2-1

CDR3nt: TGTGCCAGCAGTTTATCGTTCGGCTACGAGCAGTACTTC
CDR3aa: CASSLSFGYEQYF
d_gene: NA
abundance: NA
v_gene: TRBV27
j_gene: TRBJ2-7

CDR3nt: TGCGCCAGCAGCTTAGCAGGGGAGTATGGCTACACCTTC
CDR3aa: CASSLAGEYGYTF
d_gene: NA
abundance: NA
v_gene: TRBV5-1
j_gene: TRBJ1-2

CDR3nt: TGTGCCAGCACCGTCGGGGATTCACCCCTCCACTTT
CDR3aa: CASTVGDSPLHF
d_gene: NA
abundance: NA
v_gene: TRBV28
j_gene: TRBJ1-6

CDR3nt: TGTGCCAGCAGCCAAGATTTACATGGTCCTTTAGAGGGCAACACAGATACGCAGTATTTT
CDR3aa: CASSQDLHGPLEGNTDTQYF
d_gene: NA
abundance: NA
v_gene: TRBV4-2
j_gene: TRBJ2-3

CDR3nt: TGTGACTCGCTTTCGGCAACTAATGAAAAACTGTTTTTT
CDR3aa: CDSLSATNEKLFF
d_gene: NA
abundance: NA
v_gene: TRBV5-6
j_gene: TRBJ1-4

CDR3nt: TGCGCCAGCAGCTCCCAGGGCCCAGATACGCAGTATTTT
CDR3aa: CASSSQGPDTQYF
d_gene: NA
abundance: NA
v_gene: TRBV5-1
j_gene: TRBJ2-3

CDR3nt: TGCGCCAGCAGCCTCGACAGGGGGCGAGGTGAGCAGTTCTTC
CDR3aa: CASSLDRGRGEQFF
d_gene: TRBD1
abundance: NA
v_gene: TRBV10-1
j_gene: TRBJ2-1

CDR3nt: TGTGCCAGCAGTGCCCCAGGGGCCCTGAACACTGAAGCTTTCTTT
CDR3aa: CASSAPGALNTEAFF
d_gene: NA
abundance: NA
v_gene: TRBV25-1
j_gene: TRBJ1-1

CDR3nt: TGCGCCAGCAGCTTGGTTGTCGGCGACTCCCTATCTAACTATGGCTACACCTTC
CDR3aa: CASSLVVGDSLSNYGYTF
d_gene: NA
abundance: NA
v_gene: TRBV5-1
j_gene: TRBJ1-2

CDR3nt: TGCGCCAGCAGCTTGGGAGGGGGGGCCCCGACTTTAGGAGAGACCCAGTACTTC
CDR3aa: CASSLGGGAPTLGETQYF
d_gene: NA
abundance: once
v_gene: TRBV5-1
j_gene: TRBJ2-5

CDR3nt: TGTGCCAGCAGCCAATACCCACAGACTAGCGGACTCACAGATACGCAGTATTTT
CDR3aa: CASSQYPQTSGLTDTQYF
d_gene: TRBD2
abundance: NA
v_gene: TRBV4-2
j_gene: TRBJ2-3

CDR3nt: TGCGCCAGCAGCTTGGGCCGATTTGGGACTAGCGGGAATCAAGAGACCCAGTACTTC
CDR3aa: CASSLGRFGTSGNQETQYF
d_gene: TRBD2
abundance: NA
v_gene: TRBV5-1
j_gene: TRBJ2-5

CDR3nt: TGTGCCAGCAGGCACAGGGGCCGAACGAACACCGGGGAGCTGTTTTTT
CDR3aa: CASRHRGRTNTGELFF
d_gene: TRBD1
abundance: NA
v_gene: TRBV7-9
j_gene: TRBJ2-2

CDR3nt: TGTGCCAGCAGCCGCAGTATTGGCGGGCCCCCCTACAATGAGCAGTTCTTC
CDR3aa: CASSRSIGGPPYNEQFF
d_gene: NA
abundance: NA
v_gene: TRBV7-3
j_gene: TRBJ2-1

CDR3nt: TGTGCCAGCTCACCAGATAGGACACACACTGAAGCTTTCTTT
CDR3aa: CASSPDRTHTEAFF
d_gene: NA
abundance: NA
v_gene: TRBV18
j_gene: TRBJ1-1

CDR3nt: TGCGCCAGCAGATGGGGCATTTATAGCAATCAGCCCCAGCATTTT
CDR3aa: CASRWGIYSNQPQHF
d_gene: NA
abundance: few
v_gene: TRBV5-1
j_gene: TRBJ1-5

CDR3nt: TGTGCCAGCAGCCTCACAGGGGCCTCTGAAAAACTGTTTTTT
CDR3aa: CASSLTGASEKLFF
d_gene: TRBD1
abundance: NA
v_gene: TRBV14
j_gene: TRBJ1-4

CDR3nt: TGTGCCAGCAGCTTAACCCTAGCGGGAAGGGCAGATACGCAGTATTTT
CDR3aa: CASSLTLAGRADTQYF
d_gene: TRBD2
abundance: once
v_gene: TRBV7-2
j_gene: TRBJ2-3

CDR3nt: TGCGCCAGCAGCCAAGATGGGGGGGGCTACGAGCAGTACTTC
CDR3aa: CASSQDGGGYEQYF
d_gene: TRBD2
abundance: NA
v_gene: TRBV4-1
j_gene: TRBJ2-7

CDR3nt: TGTGCCAGCAGCCAGGTACGGGACAGGGCTACCTACGAGCAGTACTTC
CDR3aa: CASSQVRDRATYEQYF
d_gene: TRBD1
abundance: NA
v_gene: TRBV3-1/TRBV3-2
j_gene: TRBJ2-7

CDR3nt: TGTGCCAGCGGGGGTCCACAGGGACTAGCGGGGGACAATGAGCAGTTCTTC
CDR3aa: CASGGPQGLAGDNEQFF
d_gene: TRBD2
abundance: NA
v_gene: TRBV7-2
j_gene: TRBJ2-1

CDR3nt: TGTGCCAGCAGTTTTACGGCCAGGGGGATCCAGAACACTGAAGCTTTCTTT
CDR3aa: CASSFTARGIQNTEAFF
d_gene: TRBD1
abundance: NA
v_gene: TRBV28
j_gene: TRBJ1-1

CDR3nt: TGTGCCAGCACAGGGGCCCATAATTCACCCCTCCACTTT
CDR3aa: CASTGAHNSPLHF
d_gene: NA
abundance: NA
v_gene: TRBV6-5
j_gene: TRBJ1-6

CDR3nt: TGTGCCAGCAGCCCGACTCCGTCTTCTGGAAACACCATATATTTT
CDR3aa: CASSPTPSSGNTIYF
d_gene: NA
abundance: NA
v_gene: TRBV11-2
j_gene: TRBJ1-3

CDR3nt: TGTGCCTGCGCCATCCCGGGACAGGGTTACCTTGATGGCTACACCTTC
CDR3aa: CACAIPGQGYLDGYTF
d_gene: TRBD1
abundance: once
v_gene: TRBV30
j_gene: TRBJ1-2

CDR3nt: TGCAGTGCGAGTGCCCGGGGGGCCGGGGAGACCCAGTACTTC
CDR3aa: CSASARGAGETQYF
d_gene: NA
abundance: NA
v_gene: TRBV20-1
j_gene: TRBJ2-5

CDR3nt: TGTGCCAGCAGCCTGGGACTAGCGGGAGAAGTCGGAGAGACCCAGTACTTC
CDR3aa: CASSLGLAGEVGETQYF
d_gene: TRBD2
abundance: NA
v_gene: TRBV4-2
j_gene: TRBJ2-5

CDR3nt: TGTGCCAGCAGCCCAGGGACAGTCTACGAGCAGTACTTC
CDR3aa: CASSPGTVYEQYF
d_gene: TRBD1
abundance: NA
v_gene: TRBV28
j_gene: TRBJ2-7

CDR3nt: TGTGCCACCAGCAGATCTATGACAGGGGGTGGAAACACCATATATTTT
CDR3aa: CATSRSMTGGGNTIYF
d_gene: TRBD1
abundance: NA
v_gene: TRBV15
j_gene: TRBJ1-3

CDR3nt: TGTGCCAGCAGTTTTGCAGGACAGCCCCAGCATTTT
CDR3aa: CASSFAGQPQHF
d_gene: NA
abundance: NA
v_gene: TRBV12-3/TRBV12-4
j_gene: TRBJ1-5

CDR3nt: TGTGCCAGCAGCTACTCGGGGTACGAGCAGTACTTC
CDR3aa: CASSYSGYEQYF
d_gene: NA
abundance: NA
v_gene: TRBV7-2
j_gene: TRBJ2-7

CDR3nt: TGTGCCAGTAGGGAGACTAGCGTGGGTAGAGGTGAGCAGTTCTTC
CDR3aa: CASRETSVGRGEQFF
d_gene: TRBD2
abundance: once
v_gene: TRBV19
j_gene: TRBJ2-1

CDR3nt: TGTGCCAGCAGTTCGGACAGGGAATCCTCACCCCTCCACTTT
CDR3aa: CASSSDRESSPLHF
d_gene: TRBD1
abundance: NA
v_gene: TRBV28
j_gene: TRBJ1-6

CDR3nt: TGTGCCATCAGTGATGCAGGGGGTTTTTCCTACGAGCAGTACTTC
CDR3aa: CAISDAGGFSYEQYF
d_gene: TRBD1
abundance: NA
v_gene: TRBV10-3
j_gene: TRBJ2-7

CDR3nt: TGTGCCAGCAGTACCGACCGGGACAGGGACTACAATGAGCAGTTCTTC
CDR3aa: CASSTDRDRDYNEQFF
d_gene: TRBD1
abundance: NA
v_gene: TRBV28
j_gene: TRBJ2-1